Listed below are T cell receptor beta chains from one sample, sequenced in a study of blood T cells in healthy people across ages. TCRdb re-derived calls from the 5' RACE reads in MiXCR, one entry per CDR3 protein. The data show 650,000 to 900,000 distinct CDR3 sequences, approximately 65% seen once. The sample was blood. The origin of the receptors is a man aged 30-40 years in good health. Both conserved end residues are part of each CDR3. D genes are given only for firm matches. Clone sizes are given selectively: once, few, many, or a class where the clone is expanded.

v_call	j_call	cdr3_length	d_call	clone_size	cdr3_nt	cdr3_aa
TRBV7-9	TRBJ2-5	18	TRBD2	NA	TGTGCCAGCAGCTTAACGATTCGGCTAGCGGGGGGGAGGGAGACCCAGTACTTC	CASSLTIRLAGGRETQYF
TRBV29-1	TRBJ2-3	16	TRBD2	few	TGCAGCGTGTTTCCCCGGACTAGCGGGGGGGGAGATACGCAGTATTTT	CSVFPRTSGGGDTQYF
TRBV6-6	TRBJ2-5	14	NA	NA	TGTGCCAGCAGTTACCGAGGGGCAAAAGAGACCCAGTACTTC	CASSYRGAKETQYF
TRBV4-2	TRBJ2-5	16	NA	NA	TGTGCCAGCAGCCAAGATAGGGTAGGTGGAAGGGAGACCCAGTACTTC	CASSQDRVGGRETQYF
TRBV10-3	TRBJ2-1	14	NA	NA	TGTGCCATCAACTCCGGGACGGACACCTACGAGCAGTTCTTC	CAINSGTDTYEQFF
TRBV7-2	TRBJ2-7	17	TRBD2	few	TGTGCCAGCAGCTTCACCGGGACTAGCGGGAGATCCTACGAGCAGTACTTC	CASSFTGTSGRSYEQYF
TRBV28	TRBJ2-5	14	NA	many	TGTGCCAGCAGCTTCAGCCAGATCCAAGAGACCCAGTACTTC	CASSFSQIQETQYF
TRBV2	TRBJ2-4	12	NA	once	TGTGCCAGCAGTGAAAATTTCGACAGCCAGTACTTC	CASSENFDSQYF
TRBV6-2/TRBV6-3	TRBJ1-5	16	NA	NA	TGTGCCAGCAGGCCGACAGGATTAGGAGGCAATCAGCCCCAGCATTTT	CASRPTGLGGNQPQHF
TRBV12-3/TRBV12-4	TRBJ2-7	17	TRBD2	once	TGTGCCAGCAGTTTAGGAACTAGCGGGGCGCACGACTACGAGCAGTACTTC	CASSLGTSGAHDYEQYF